The 10 T cell receptor beta chains listed next were all sequenced from one sample in a study of siplizumab effects on memory and regulatory T cells. Using immunoSEQ multiplex PCR, the repertoire was profiled, and TCRdb retains in-frame clones only, with some absent. The repertoire holds 95,000 to 100,000 clones, around 90% seen once, with around 11% in the top ten. Sequencing was performed on non-Treg CD4+ T cells sorted from blood. These receptors originate from a human donor in good health.

This chain connects TRBV11-3 to TRBJ2-4, with D unclear. The germline V gene has CDR1 SGHNT and CDR2 YENEEA. There are 14 residues in the CDR3. V was shortened by 5 bases and J by 9 bases, with 17 bases between the two germline ends. In DNA form, the CDR3 reads TGTGCCAGCAGCCTGGACGGGCCGAGGAGCATTCAGTACTTC. Translation gives CASSLDGPRSIQYF.

This chain links TRBV25-1 with TRBJ2-1, with D perhaps TRBD2 (6 bases). Germline V lookup: CDR1 MGHDK, CDR2 SYGVNS. Trimming pared 5 bases from V and 7 bases from J, leaving 18 bases between. This CDR3 is 15 amino acids long. CDR3 nucleotide sequence: TGTGCCAGCAGTCTTAGCGGCATCCCGGGGAATGAGCAGTTCTTC. Translating gives CASSLSGIPGNEQFF.

In its sample, this clone was seen once. V gene TRBV19 combines with J gene TRBJ1-3; no reliable D call. The CDR3 is 16 residues long. From germline, CDR1 is LNHDA and CDR2 SQIVND (reference sequence). V was cut by 3 bases and J by 0 bases, with 12 bases left in between. CDR3: CASSIRSSISGNTIYF. CDR3 bases: TGTGCCAGTAGTATCAGATCGTCCATCTCTGGAAACACCATATATTTT.

This clone was observed a single time. The rearrangement links TRBV10-1 to TRBJ2-2, with D possibly matching TRBD2 (5 bases). Deletions cut 3 bases from V and 4 bases from J, with 15 bases between. Germline loops: CDR1 WNHNN, CDR2 SYGVQD (reference sequence). The CDR3 loop spans 16 amino acids. CDR3 sequence: CASSDIGDGSTGELFF. For the CDR3, the DNA is TGCGCCAGCAGTGATATTGGGGATGGGAGCACCGGGGAGCTGTTTTTT.

The J gene is TRBJ2-1, the V gene TRBV15; D is ambiguous. V shed 3 bases and J shed 4 bases, with 10 bases lying between them. The CDR3 has 14 residues. Germline V gene lookup returns CDR1 LNHNV and CDR2 YYDKDF (reference sequence). CDR3 in DNA: TGTGCCACCAGCAGTCTAGTTTCGTACAATGAGCAGTTCTTC. Translated, it gives CATSSLVSYNEQFF.

The chain recombines TRBV12-5 with TRBJ2-1, with TRBD1 identical over 7 bases. Germline V CDR1 and CDR2: LGHNT, FRNRAP. This CDR3 comprises 14 residues. Germline trimming cut 1 base from V and 9 bases from J; bases unmatched to any gene: 6. CDR3 region: CASGLGAGGSEQFF. The CDR3 nucleotides read TGTGCTAGTGGTTTGGGGGCAGGGGGAAGTGAGCAGTTCTTC.

The chain employs TRBV2 and TRBJ2-7; TRBD1 aligns across 8 bases. This CDR3 region has 14 residues. With V trimmed by 7 bases and J by 3 bases, 8 bases remained unmatched. Germline values: CDR1 SNHLY, CDR2 FYNNEI. CDR3 DNA sequence: TGTGCCAGCACGATAGGGACAGGTATCTACGAGCAGTACTTC. Its protein product is CASTIGTGIYEQYF.

This sequence joins TRBV30 and TRBJ1-1; D is unresolved. The CDR3 extends over 15 amino acids. Germline CDR1 reads GTSNPN; CDR2 reads SVGIG (reference sequence). V was cut by 0 bases and J by 1 base, with 12 bases left in between. The CDR3 protein is CAWSVAWGGNTEAFF. The CDR3 region has the DNA TGTGCCTGGAGTGTGGCCTGGGGTGGGAACACTGAAGCTTTCTTT.

This clone appeared a single time. The V gene is TRBV7-9, the J gene TRBJ2-2; unclear D gene. The V end was cut by 1 base, the J end by 8 bases, with 5 bases between. The CDR3 is 12 amino acids. Germline CDR1 and CDR2: SEHNR and FQNEAQ (reference sequence). The CDR3: CASSLVGGELFF. Written as DNA, the CDR3 is TGTGCCAGCAGCTTAGTGGGAGGGGAGCTGTTTTTT. Full variable domain (missing parts from reference TRBV7-9 and TRBJ2-2): DTGVSQNPRHKITKRGQNVTFRCDPISEHNRLYWYRQTLGQGPEFLTYFQNEAQLEKSRLLSDRFSAERPKGSFSTLEIQRTEQGDSAMYLCASSLVGGELFFGEGSRLTVL.

This chain uses TRBV7-2 with TRBJ2-7; possibly TRBD2 for D (5 bases). Germline V gene data show CDR1 as SGHTA and CDR2 as FQGNSA. Trimming pared 2 bases from V and 7 bases from J, leaving 15 bases between. The CDR3 extends over 14 amino acids. CDR3 sequence: CASSLSLAGNEQYF. CDR3 in DNA: TGTGCCAGCAGCTTATCGCTAGCCGGGAATGAGCAGTACTTC.